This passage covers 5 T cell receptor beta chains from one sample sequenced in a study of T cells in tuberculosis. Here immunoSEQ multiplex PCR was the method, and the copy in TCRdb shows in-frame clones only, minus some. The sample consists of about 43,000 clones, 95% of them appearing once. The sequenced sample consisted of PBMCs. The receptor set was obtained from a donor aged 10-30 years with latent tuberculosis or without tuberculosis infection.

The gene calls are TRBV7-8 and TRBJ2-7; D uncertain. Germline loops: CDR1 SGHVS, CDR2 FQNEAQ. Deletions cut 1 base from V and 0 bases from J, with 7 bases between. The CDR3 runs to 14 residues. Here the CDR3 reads CASSLDLSSYEQYF. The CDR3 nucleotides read TGTGCCAGCAGCTTAGACCTCAGCTCCTACGAGCAGTACTTC.

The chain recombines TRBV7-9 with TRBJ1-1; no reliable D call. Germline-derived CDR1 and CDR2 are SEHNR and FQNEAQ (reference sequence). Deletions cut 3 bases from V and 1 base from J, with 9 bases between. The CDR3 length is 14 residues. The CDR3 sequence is CASSFGPQNTEAFF. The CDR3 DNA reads TGTGCCAGCAGCTTTGGGCCGCAGAACACTGAAGCTTTCTTT.

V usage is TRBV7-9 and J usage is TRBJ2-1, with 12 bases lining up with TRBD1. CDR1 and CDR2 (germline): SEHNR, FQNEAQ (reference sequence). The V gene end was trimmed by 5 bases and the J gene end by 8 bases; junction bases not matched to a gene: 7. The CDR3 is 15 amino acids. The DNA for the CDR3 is TGTGCCAGCAGCCAGCGCCGGGACAGGGGGCATGAGCAGTTCTTC. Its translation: CASSQRRDRGHEQFF. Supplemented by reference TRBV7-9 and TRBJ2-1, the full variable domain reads DTGVSQNPRHKITKRGQNVTFRCDPISEHNRLYWYRQTLGQGPEFLTYFQNEAQLEKSRLLSDRFSAERPKGSFSTLEIQRTEQGDSAMYLCASSQRRDRGHEQFFGPGTRLTVL.

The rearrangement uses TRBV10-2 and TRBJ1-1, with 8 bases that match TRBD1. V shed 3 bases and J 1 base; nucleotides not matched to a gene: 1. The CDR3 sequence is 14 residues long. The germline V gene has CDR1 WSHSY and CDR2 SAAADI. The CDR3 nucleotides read TGCGCCAGCAGTGAAACAGGGGGGAACACTGAAGCTTTCTTT. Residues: CASSETGGNTEAFF.

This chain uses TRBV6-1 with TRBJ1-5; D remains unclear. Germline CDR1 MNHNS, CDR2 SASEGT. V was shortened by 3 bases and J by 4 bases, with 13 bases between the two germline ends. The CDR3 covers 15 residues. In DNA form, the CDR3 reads TGTGCCAGCAGTGACTCGCAGGCAAAGAATCAGCCCCAGCATTTT. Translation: CASSDSQAKNQPQHF.